These 29 T cell receptor beta chains were sequenced from one sample in a study of shared clonotypes between healthy human individuals. The protocol was immunoSEQ multiplex PCR, while the TCRdb copy is restricted to in-frame clones and leaves out a portion. The sample has about 470,000 clones, about four fifths seen once. What was sequenced was PBMCs. The receptors originated from a woman aged 40 to 50 in good health. Some clones in this sample may be carry-over from other donors' samples.

The chain joins TRBV19 to TRBJ2-7, with D possibly matching TRBD2 (7 bases). Germline CDR1 reads LNHDA; CDR2 reads SQIVND (reference sequence). The CDR3 is 15 residues long. V was shortened by 4 bases and J by 2 bases, with 15 bases between the two germline ends. The CDR3 nucleotides are TGTGCCAGTAGTAAACCGGGGGGCAAGCCCTACGAGCAGTACTTC. As protein: CASSKPGGKPYEQYF.

V usage is TRBV18 and J usage is TRBJ1-3, with TRBD1 matching 8 bases. Germline V lookup: CDR1 KGHSH, CDR2 LQKENI. The V gene end was trimmed by 2 bases and the J gene end by 3 bases; junction bases not matched to a gene: 3. The CDR3 has 15 amino acids. This chain's CDR3 is CASSPGQGGGNTIYF. In DNA form, the CDR3 reads TGTGCCAGCTCACCAGGACAGGGCGGTGGAAACACCATATATTTT.

The chain carries TRBV29-1 and TRBJ2-3; D gene ambiguous. The CDR3 sequence is 13 residues long. V lost 5 bases, J lost 1 base, and 10 bases lay in between. Germline-derived CDR1 and CDR2 are SQVTM and ANQGSEA. As DNA, the CDR3 is TGCAGCGTTCGTTCCCCAGGCACAGATACGCAGTATTTT. This encodes CSVRSPGTDTQYF.

The rearrangement links TRBV6-6 to TRBJ2-7, with D maybe TRBD2 (6 bases). Germline assignment: CDR1 MNHNY and CDR2 SVGAGI (reference sequence). CDR3 size: 13 residues. V lost 5 bases and J 1 base, leaving 9 bases between the germline ends. For the CDR3, the DNA is TGTGCCAGCAGTGGGGGGAATTCCTACGAGCAGTACTTC. Encoded protein: CASSGGNSYEQYF.

V gene TRBV10-3 combines with J gene TRBJ2-7; maybe TRBD2 (5 bases). Germline V gene lookup returns CDR1 ENHRY and CDR2 SYGVKD. Trimming took off 4 bases at V and 7 bases at J, with 11 bases between the two ends. This CDR3 is 12 amino acids long. The CDR3 region is CAISGTASEQYF. The CDR3 DNA reads as TGTGCCATCAGTGGGACTGCAAGTGAGCAGTACTTC.

The rearrangement uses TRBV30 and TRBJ2-5; D is possibly TRBD1 (6 bases). The end of the DNA fits TRBJ2-7 better, so the J call may be wrong. CDR1 is GTSNPN and CDR2 is SVGIG in the germline V gene (reference sequence). The length of the CDR3 is 13 residues. CDR3 region: CAWSFGQTYEQYF. The CDR3 DNA is TGTGCCTGGAGCTTCGGACAGACCTACGAGCAGTACTTC.

V usage is TRBV7-8 and J usage is TRBJ2-6; 10 nucleotides line up with TRBD1. Germline V gives CDR1 SGHVS, CDR2 FQNEAQ. J was trimmed by 0 bases and V by 5 bases; bases with no gene match: 7. The CDR3 is 18 residues long. The CDR3 protein is CASSQGQGETSGANVLTF. CDR3 nucleotides: TGTGCCAGCAGCCAAGGACAGGGGGAAACCTCTGGGGCCAACGTCCTGACTTTC.

This chain links TRBV4-1 with TRBJ1-2; the D gene is possibly TRBD1 (5 bases). The V and J ends lost 1 base and 3 bases respectively, with 12 bases between them. The germline CDR1 and CDR2 sequences are MGHRA and YSYEKL. The CDR3 loop spans 15 amino acids. The CDR3 sequence: CASSQGSQGDYGYTF. In DNA form, the CDR3 reads TGCGCCAGCAGCCAAGGGTCCCAGGGTGACTATGGCTACACCTTC.

V and J are TRBV7-9 and TRBJ1-4; 7 bases map to TRBD1. V shed 4 bases and J 4 bases; nucleotides not matched to a gene: 6. Germline values: CDR1 SEHNR, CDR2 FQNEAQ (reference sequence). The length of the CDR3 is 15 residues. The CDR3 DNA follows: TGTGCCAGCAGCTCGCAGGGGGGCCTTAATGAAAAACTGTTTTTT. Translation: CASSSQGGLNEKLFF.

The chain has TRBV6-6 and TRBJ1-1; 7 positions agree with TRBD1. Germline V CDR1 and CDR2: MNHNY, SVGAGI (reference sequence). This CDR3 is built from 12 residues. V was pared by 6 bases and J by 12 bases, with 10 bases of the junction left unmatched. The CDR3 region is CASSPSTGSPFF. CDR3 in DNA: TGTGCCAGCAGCCCCTCGACAGGGTCACCTTTCTTT.

This clone appeared a few times. The chain employs TRBV11-3 and TRBJ2-2; D is unresolved. There are 14 residues in the CDR3. Germline V lookup: CDR1 SGHNT, CDR2 YENEEA. V was cut by 1 base and J by 0 bases, with 3 bases left in between. CDR3 protein: CASSLGSNTGELFF. The DNA for the CDR3 is TGTGCCAGCAGCTTAGGATCGAACACCGGGGAGCTGTTTTTT.

The CDR3 spells CASSPIGGRGTGELFF. CDR3 coding DNA: TGTGCCAGCTCACCCATCGGCGGGAGAGGTACCGGGGAGCTGTTTTTT. The rearrangement uses TRBV18 and TRBJ2-2, with 7 positions matching TRBD2. The V segment lost 3 bases and the J segment 5 bases; nucleotides outside the gene matches: 9. CDR1 and CDR2 (germline): KGHSH, LQKENI. The CDR3 totals 16 residues.

The chain links TRBV5-8 to TRBJ2-1, with 7 bases identical to TRBD2. The CDR3 extends over 15 amino acids. The germline V gene encodes CDR1 SGHTS and CDR2 YDEGEE. Trimming removed 1 base from V and 4 bases from J; junction bases left unmatched: 5. The CDR3 sequence is CASSLRLAEYNEQFF. The DNA for the CDR3 is TGTGCCAGCAGCTTGAGACTAGCAGAATACAATGAGCAGTTCTTC.

V is TRBV28 and J is TRBJ1-1, with 9 positions matching TRBD1. The length of the CDR3 is 15 residues. Trimming took 7 bases from V and 1 from J; bases not matched to a gene: 7. Germline V gene lookup returns CDR1 MDHEN and CDR2 SYDVKM. This CDR3 reads CASNLPGQGNTEAFF. In DNA form, the CDR3 reads TGTGCCAGCAACCTTCCGGGACAGGGGAACACTGAAGCTTTCTTT.

V gene TRBV29-1 combines with J gene TRBJ2-7; perhaps TRBD1 as D (5 bases). Trimming cost V 6 bases and J 2 bases, with 8 bases left between them. Germline V CDR1 and CDR2: SQVTM, ANQGSEA. This CDR3 region has 11 residues. The CDR3: CSVGQTYEQYF. CDR3 bases: TGCAGCGTGGGGCAGACCTACGAGCAGTACTTC.

The chain couples TRBV2 to TRBJ1-1; no clear D. V was shortened by 3 bases and J by 11 bases, with 13 bases between the two germline ends. The CDR3 covers 12 residues. The germline gives CDR1 SNHLY, CDR2 FYNNEI. The CDR3 is CASSEGITEAFF. The CDR3 DNA is TGTGCCAGCAGTGAGGGGATTACGGAGGCTTTCTTT. The variable domain in full, with the rest retrieved from reference TRBV2 and TRBJ1-1, is EPEVTQTPSHQVTQMGQEVILRCVPISNHLYFYWYRQILGQKVEFLVSFYNNEISEKSEIFDDQFSVERPDGSNFTLKIRSTKLEDSAMYFCASSEGITEAFFGQGTRLTVV.

J is TRBJ2-3 and V is TRBV7-6, with D tentatively TRBD2 (5 bases). The CDR3 spans 16 residues. The germline V and J ends were trimmed by 4 bases and 6 bases, with 20 bases remaining between them. Germline CDR1 and CDR2: SGHVS and FNYEAQ. CDR3 protein: CASSSLAGLRGDTQYF. The CDR3, as DNA: TGTGCCAGCAGCTCCCTAGCCGGACTTCGAGGGGATACGCAGTATTTT.

CDR3 in amino acids: CASSKDGGSGANVLTF. In nucleotides, the CDR3 is TGTGCCAGCTCCAAGGACGGGGGCTCTGGGGCCAACGTCCTGACTTTC. J is TRBJ2-6 and V is TRBV6-4, with D maybe TRBD2 (6 bases). The CDR3 consists of 16 residues. V was pared by 8 bases and J by 0 bases, with 14 bases between. The germline V gene has CDR1 MRHNA and CDR2 SNTAGT.

This clone has only one observation. The V call is TRBV9, the J call TRBJ2-5; 11 nucleotides match TRBD1. The germline V gene encodes CDR1 SGDLS and CDR2 YYNGEE. V gave up 6 bases and J gave up 3 bases; unmatched junction bases: 7. The CDR3 is made up of 15 amino acids. The CDR3 nucleotides are TGTGCCAGCACTCGGACAGGGGGCCTGGAAGAGACCCAGTACTTC. Encoded protein: CASTRTGGLEETQYF.

V usage is TRBV19 and J usage is TRBJ2-2; D gene unclear. Germline CDR1 LNHDA, CDR2 SQIVND (reference sequence). The V and J ends lost 9 bases and 6 bases respectively, with 14 bases between them. The CDR3 is 13 residues long. The CDR3 protein is CASKYNAPGELFF. The CDR3 DNA follows: TGTGCCAGCAAGTATAACGCCCCCGGGGAGCTGTTTTTT.

This clone has a count of ten or more. V and J are TRBV4-2 and TRBJ2-1; tentative D call: TRBD2 (5 bases). CDR3 length equals 12 residues. V shed 3 bases and J shed 9 bases, with 9 bases lying between them. CDR1 and CDR2 (germline): LGHNA, YNFKEQ. As DNA, the CDR3 is TGTGCCAGCAGCCACAACCGGGGTGAGCAGTTCTTC. Encoded protein: CASSHNRGEQFF.

This chain links TRBV4-1 with TRBJ2-5, with D hard to call. The V end was cut by 0 bases, the J end by 0 bases, with 17 bases between. Germline V gives CDR1 MGHRA, CDR2 YSYEKL. The CDR3 length is 18 residues. The CDR3 here is CASSQEISGGQYQETQYF. CDR3 bases: TGCGCCAGCAGCCAAGAGATATCGGGCGGTCAATACCAAGAGACCCAGTACTTC.

Notes on this clone: This sequence is one base from a far larger clone and is likely a read error. The chain links TRBV7-9 to TRBJ2-3; tentatively, D is TRBD1 (6 bases). Per the germline V gene, CDR1 is SEHNR and CDR2 is FQNEAQ (reference sequence). The CDR3 is made up of 17 amino acids. The germline V and J ends were trimmed by 2 bases and 5 bases, with 20 bases remaining between them. The CDR3 region has the DNA TGTGCCAGCAGCTTACTTCTAGGGCAGGGGACCGGAGATACGCAGTATTTT. This encodes CASSLLLGQGTGDTQYF.

The gene calls are TRBV28 and TRBJ2-7; D might be TRBD2 (5 bases). V shed 3 bases and J shed 0 bases, with 18 bases lying between them. The CDR3 covers 17 residues. Germline V CDR1 and CDR2: MDHEN, SYDVKM. The CDR3 DNA follows: TGTGCCAGCAGTTTCGAGGTAGGACGACGGGGCTCCTACGAGCAGTACTTC. This sequence encodes CASSFEVGRRGSYEQYF. The full variable domain, its missing parts supplied by reference TRBV28 and TRBJ2-7, is DVKVTQSSRYLVKRTGEKVFLECVQDMDHENMFWYRQDPGLGLRLIYFSYDVKMKEKGDIPEGYSVSREKKERFSLILESASTNQTSMYLCASSFEVGRRGSYEQYFGPGTRLTVT.

The chain joins TRBV7-2 to TRBJ2-1; 7 bases agree with TRBD1. There are 14 residues in the CDR3. Germline trimming cut 5 bases from V and 4 bases from J; bases unmatched to any gene: 5. Germline V gene lookup returns CDR1 SGHTA and CDR2 FQGNSA. The CDR3: CASSPQTGYNEQFF. DNA for the CDR3: TGTGCCAGCAGCCCCCAGACAGGGTACAATGAGCAGTTCTTC.

The CDR3 sequence is CASSKAYQQGGDNEQFF. CDR3 nucleotide sequence: TGTGCCAGCAGCAAAGCATATCAGCAGGGAGGGGATAATGAGCAGTTCTTC. The chain combines TRBV21-1 with TRBJ2-1; the D call TRBD2 from the table was never checked on the DNA. TRBV21-1 is termed a pseudogene. This CDR3 has 17 residues.

In the case of this clone: Possible read error: a much larger clone is one base away. The chain employs TRBV7-3 and TRBJ2-3; D is undetermined. CDR3 size: 12 residues. The V and J ends lost 4 bases and 2 bases respectively, with 4 bases between them. Germline CDR1 reads SGHTA; CDR2 reads FQGTGA. DNA of the CDR3: TGTGCCAGCAGCTCCAACACAGATACGCAGTATTTT. Its translation: CASSSNTDTQYF.

A few counts support this clone. This chain's CDR3 is CASSPGTAREAFF. The CDR3 nucleotides are TGCGCCAGCAGCCCGGGGACAGCGAGAGAAGCTTTCTTT. This chain joins TRBV5-1 and TRBJ1-1; TRBD1 matches 7 bases. V was clipped by 4 bases and J by 8 bases; unmatched bases: 8. Germline V gene sequence: CDR1 SGHRS, CDR2 YFSETQ. CDR3 length: 13 amino acids. The full variable domain, in which reference TRBV5-1 and TRBJ1-1 provide the parts outside the CDR3, is KAGVTQTPRYLIKTRGQQVTLSCSPISGHRSVSWYQQTPGQGLQFLFEYFSETQRNKGNFPGRFSGRQFSNSRSEMNVSTLELGDSALYLCASSPGTAREAFFGQGTRLTVV.

This rearrangement joins TRBV5-1 to TRBJ2-2; 8 bases fit TRBD2. CDR1 SGHRS and CDR2 YFSETQ come from the germline V gene. The CDR3 runs 15 residues. V lost 2 bases and J lost 1; bases outside the gene matches: 1. The CDR3 bases are TGCGCCAGCAGCTTCGCGGGAGGGAACACCGGGGAGCTGTTTTTT. Encoded protein: CASSFAGGNTGELFF.